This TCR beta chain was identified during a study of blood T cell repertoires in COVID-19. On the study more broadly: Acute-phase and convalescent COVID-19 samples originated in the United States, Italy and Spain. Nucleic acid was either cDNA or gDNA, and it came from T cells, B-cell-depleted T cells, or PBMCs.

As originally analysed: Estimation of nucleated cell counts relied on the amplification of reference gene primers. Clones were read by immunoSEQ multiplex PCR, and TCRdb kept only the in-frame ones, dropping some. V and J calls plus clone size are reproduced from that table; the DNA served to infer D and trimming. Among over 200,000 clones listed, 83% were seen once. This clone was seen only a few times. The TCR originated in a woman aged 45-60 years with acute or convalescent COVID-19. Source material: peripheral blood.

The CDR3 DNA follows: TGTGCCAGCAGTTCCGGACAGGAGACTTGGGAGACCCAGTACTTC. It encodes CASSSGQETWETQYF. This chain uses TRBV13 with TRBJ2-5, with 7 bases that match TRBD1. J lost 5 bases, V lost 6 bases, and 12 bases had no gene match. Germline lookup yields CDR1 PRHDT and CDR2 FYEKMQ (reference sequence). The CDR3 extends over 15 amino acids.